Listed below are T cell receptor beta chains from one sample, sequenced in a study of blood T cell repertoires in COVID-19. Libraries were prepared by immunoSEQ multiplex PCR; TCRdb keeps only in-frame clonotypes and omits some of them. The sample includes about 210,000 clones, about four fifths seen only once; the top ten take approximately 8%. The sequenced sample consisted of peripheral blood. These TCRs come from a woman aged 45-59 years with active or convalescent COVID-19. Each CDR3 is given with its conserved first and last residue. Each record gives: V gene, CDR3 protein.

>TRBV5-4
CASSLGADQGSQYF
>TRBV30
CAWSVLEWDTIYF
>TRBV14
CASSQQMNTEAFF
>TRBV6-5
CASIVAGANVLTF
>TRBV28
CASSLVRGEQYF
>TRBV27
CASSLGGTFTYEQYF
>TRBV6-5
CASSYADRGKGAFF
>TRBV7-2
CASSLGGGIGGNTIYF
>TRBV3-1/TRBV3-2
CASSQVRGRTNYGYTF
>TRBV29-1
CSGAKGTLNEKLFF
>TRBV6-5
CASSFGGRTEAFF
>TRBV18
CASSPRDRGTEAFF
>TRBV19
CASSSANTGELFF
>TRBV6-5
CASSQQGSYTF
>TRBV5-4
CASSSGLAGAREKTQYF
>TRBV5-1
CASSLAGQGGEKLFF
>TRBV28
CASSLTDRVGASGYTF
>TRBV28
CASSFSQAGKAFF
>TRBV11-2
CASSPGQGSTDTQYF
>TRBV28
CASRQPGWDSNTGELFF
>TRBV6-1
CASSGLQGARNSPLHF
>TRBV7-8
CASSPRQGNTEAFF
>TRBV3-1/TRBV3-2
CASSQSGTTGELFF
>TRBV2
CASSQQGARDYTF
>TRBV28
CASSFQGGLANYGYTF
>TRBV2
CASSRLNSGNTIYF
>TRBV6-1
CASSDAGPGQPQHF
>TRBV2
CASLAGSYNEQFF
>TRBV5-1
CASSNQGFNEKLFF
>TRBV28
CASSPGLTGGANVLTF
>TRBV2
CASTRQGAGPSPEAFF
>TRBV10-3
CAISPRDSAEAFF
>TRBV6-5
CASSPNRDRQETQYF
>TRBV29-1
CSVGFGEVGQPQHF
>TRBV4-2
CASSRRDSAMNTEAFF
>TRBV29-1
CSVYPRTDLQFF
>TRBV19
CASRREGEPSNYGYTF
>TRBV4-1
CASSQGDRGVNSNQPQHF
>TRBV19
CASTRRQGRNSGANVLTF
>TRBV5-6
CASSLNGATNEKLFF
>TRBV27
CASSLSPSLYNEQFF
>TRBV7-2
CASSLGQTTYGYTF
>TRBV19
CASIPQSGLNQPQHF
>TRBV19
CASSRNSGGGSNQPQHF
>TRBV3-1/TRBV3-2
CASSQQGATNYGYTF